Below are 6 T cell receptor beta chains sequenced from a single sample in a study of blood T cell repertoires in COVID-19. Sequencing used immunoSEQ multiplex PCR; TCRdb keeps in-frame clones, though not all of them. Of around 130,000 clones in the sample, 84% were seen once. The sequenced material came from peripheral blood. The receptors derive from a woman aged 55-69 years with acute or convalescent COVID-19.

The V gene is TRBV7-6, the J gene TRBJ2-5; 14 bases align to TRBD2. Germline CDR1 reads SGHVS; CDR2 reads FNYEAQ. The V segment lost 5 bases and the J segment 5 bases; nucleotides outside the gene matches: 10. The CDR3 is 17 amino acids. This chain's CDR3 is CASSLGTSGGNFETQYF. CDR3 nucleotides: TGTGCCAGCAGCCTAGGGACTAGCGGGGGCAATTTTGAGACCCAGTACTTC.

This chain uses TRBV5-8 with TRBJ1-1, with D unclear. Germline V gene sequence: CDR1 SGHTS, CDR2 YDEGEE. This CDR3 comprises 12 residues. V lost 5 bases and J 1 base, leaving 6 bases between the germline ends. CDR3 coding DNA: TGTGCCAGCAGTTTCGGGAACACTGAAGCTTTCTTT. Translated: CASSFGNTEAFF. Filled out from reference TRBV5-8 and TRBJ1-1, the complete variable domain reads EAGVTQSPTHLIKTRGQQATLRCSPISGHTSVYWYQQALGLGLQFLLWYDEGEERNRGNFPPRFSGRQFPNYSSELNVNALELEDSALYLCASSFGNTEAFFGQGTRLTVV.

The gene calls are TRBV6-5 and TRBJ2-3; possibly TRBD2 for D (5 bases). V gave up 2 bases and J gave up 5 bases, with 11 bases separating them. Per germline, CDR1 MNHEY and CDR2 SVGAGI. The CDR3 extends over 14 amino acids. The CDR3 DNA reads as TGTGCCAGCAGTTACCGAGGGATCAGAGATACGCAGTATTTT. It encodes CASSYRGIRDTQYF.

The chain has TRBV18 and TRBJ1-1; no reliable D call. Between the trimmed V and J ends, which lost 6 bases and 9 bases, there was a span of 11 bases. This CDR3 is 11 amino acids long. The germline V gene encodes CDR1 KGHSH and CDR2 LQKENI. DNA for the CDR3: TGTGCCAGCTCCACAGAGGGTCAAGCTTTCTTT. Its protein is CASSTEGQAFF.

CDR3 nucleotide sequence: TGTGCCAGCAGCGGACACCGACAGGGGGGGAAATTCGGCTACACCTTC. It yields the protein CASSGHRQGGKFGYTF. The chain recombines TRBV14 with TRBJ1-2; 9 bases fit TRBD1. Germline CDR1 is SGHDN and CDR2 is FVKESK. Trimming took 5 bases from V and 8 from J; bases not matched to a gene: 15. The CDR3 has 16 residues.

This sequence joins TRBV10-2 and TRBJ1-4; D remains unclear. Deletions cut 3 bases from V and 8 bases from J, with 13 bases between. The CDR3 sequence is 14 residues long. In germline, CDR1 is WSHSY, CDR2 SAAADI. This CDR3 is CASSESSVWEKLFF. The CDR3 DNA sequence: TGCGCCAGCAGTGAATCCTCGGTTTGGGAAAAACTGTTTTTT.